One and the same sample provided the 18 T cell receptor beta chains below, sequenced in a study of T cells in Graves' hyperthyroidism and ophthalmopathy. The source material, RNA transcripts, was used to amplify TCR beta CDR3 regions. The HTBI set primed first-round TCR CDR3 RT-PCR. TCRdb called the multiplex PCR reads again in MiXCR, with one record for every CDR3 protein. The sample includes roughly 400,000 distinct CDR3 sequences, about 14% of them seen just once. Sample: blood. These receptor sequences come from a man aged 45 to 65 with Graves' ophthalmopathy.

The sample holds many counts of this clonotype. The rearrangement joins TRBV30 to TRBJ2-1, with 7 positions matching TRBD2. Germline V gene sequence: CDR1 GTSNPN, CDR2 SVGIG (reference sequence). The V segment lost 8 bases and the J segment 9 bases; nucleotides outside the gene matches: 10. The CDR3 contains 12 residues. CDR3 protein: CALGEGLGEQFF. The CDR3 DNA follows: TGTGCCCTGGGGGAGGGCCTGGGTGAGCAGTTCTTC.

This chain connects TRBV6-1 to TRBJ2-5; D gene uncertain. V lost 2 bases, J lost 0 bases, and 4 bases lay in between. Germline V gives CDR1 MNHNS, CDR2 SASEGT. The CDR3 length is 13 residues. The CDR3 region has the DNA TGTGCCAGCAGTGAACACTACCAAGAGACCCAGTACTTC. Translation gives CASSEHYQETQYF.

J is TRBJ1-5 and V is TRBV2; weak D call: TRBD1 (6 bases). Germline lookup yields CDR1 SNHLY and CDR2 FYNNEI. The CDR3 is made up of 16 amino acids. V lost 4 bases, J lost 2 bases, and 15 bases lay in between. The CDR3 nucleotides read TGTGCCAGCAGTGGAGACGAGGGGGTAGGCAATCAGCCCCAGCATTTT. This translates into CASSGDEGVGNQPQHF. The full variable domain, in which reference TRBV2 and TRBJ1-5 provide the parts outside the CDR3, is EPEVTQTPSHQVTQMGQEVILRCVPISNHLYFYWYRQILGQKVEFLVSFYNNEISEKSEIFDDQFSVERPDGSNFTLKIRSTKLEDSAMYFCASSGDEGVGNQPQHFGDGTRLSIL.

DNA of the CDR3: TGCAGTGCTAGCCAGGGCCCCGCCGAGCAGTTCTTC. Translated, it gives CSASQGPAEQFF. The chain combines TRBV20-1 with TRBJ2-1; the D gene is possibly TRBD1 (5 bases). This CDR3 region has 12 residues. Germline V gene lookup returns CDR1 DFQATT and CDR2 SNEGSKA (reference sequence). Trimming cost V 3 bases and J 10 bases, with 13 bases left between them.

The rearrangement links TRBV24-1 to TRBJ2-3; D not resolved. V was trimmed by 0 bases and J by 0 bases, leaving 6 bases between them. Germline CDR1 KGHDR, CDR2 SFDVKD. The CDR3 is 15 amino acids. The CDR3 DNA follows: TGTGCCACCAGTGATTTGACAGATAGCACAGATACGCAGTATTTT. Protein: CATSDLTDSTDTQYF.

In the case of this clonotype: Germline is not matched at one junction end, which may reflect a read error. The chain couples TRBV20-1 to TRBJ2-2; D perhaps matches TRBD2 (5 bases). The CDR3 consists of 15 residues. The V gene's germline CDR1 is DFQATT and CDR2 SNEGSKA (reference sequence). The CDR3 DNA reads TGCAGTGCTAGCCGGACGGACTCGAACACCGAGGAGCTGTTTTTT. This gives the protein CSASRTDSNTEELFF.

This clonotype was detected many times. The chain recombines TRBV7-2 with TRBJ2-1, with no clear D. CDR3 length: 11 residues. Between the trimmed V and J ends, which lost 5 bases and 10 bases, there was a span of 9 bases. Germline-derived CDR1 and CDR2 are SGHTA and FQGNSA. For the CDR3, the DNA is TGTGCCAGCAGCCTTAGCTTGGAGCAGTTCTTC. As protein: CASSLSLEQFF. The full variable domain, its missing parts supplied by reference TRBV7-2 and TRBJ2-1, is GAGVSQSPSNKVTEKGKDVELRCDPISGHTALYWYRQSLGQGLEFLIYFQGNSAPDKSGLPSDRFSAERTGGSVSTLTIQRTQQEDSAVYLCASSLSLEQFFGPGTRLTVL.

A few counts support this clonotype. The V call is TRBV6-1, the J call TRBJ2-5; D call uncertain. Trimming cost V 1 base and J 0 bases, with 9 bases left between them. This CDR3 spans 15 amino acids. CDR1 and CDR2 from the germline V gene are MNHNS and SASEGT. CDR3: CASSEEVRNQETQYF. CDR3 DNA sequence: TGTGCCAGCAGTGAAGAGGTTAGAAACCAAGAGACCCAGTACTTC.

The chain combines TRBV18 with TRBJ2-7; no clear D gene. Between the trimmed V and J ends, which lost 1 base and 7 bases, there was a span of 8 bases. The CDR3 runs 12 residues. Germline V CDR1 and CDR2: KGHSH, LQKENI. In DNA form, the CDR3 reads TGTGCCAGCTCACCACTCTCCGGGGAGCAGTACTTC. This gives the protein CASSPLSGEQYF.

The CDR3 spells CASSGAHEDEQYF. The CDR3 DNA reads TGTGCCTCTTCAGGGGCGCATGAGGACGAGCAGTACTTC. The rearrangement links TRBV10-3 to TRBJ2-7; TRBD1 might be the D (6 bases). The germline CDR1 and CDR2 sequences are ENHRY and SYGVKD. The CDR3 has 13 amino acids. Trimming removed 11 bases from V and 5 bases from J, with 19 bases in between.

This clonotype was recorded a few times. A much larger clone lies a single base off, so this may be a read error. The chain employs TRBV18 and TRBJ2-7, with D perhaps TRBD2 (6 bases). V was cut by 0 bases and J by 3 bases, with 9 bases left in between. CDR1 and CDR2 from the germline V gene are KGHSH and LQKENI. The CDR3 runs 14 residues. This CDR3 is CASSPPPSVYEQYF. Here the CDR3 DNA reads TGTGCCAGCTCACCACCGCCTAGCGTCTACGAGCAGTACTTC.

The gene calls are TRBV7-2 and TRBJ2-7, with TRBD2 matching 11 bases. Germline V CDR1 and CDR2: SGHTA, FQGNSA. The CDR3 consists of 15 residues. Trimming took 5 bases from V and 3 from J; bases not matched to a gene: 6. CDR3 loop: CASSPGLAVNYEQYF. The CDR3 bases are TGTGCCAGCAGCCCGGGACTAGCGGTCAACTACGAGCAGTACTTC.

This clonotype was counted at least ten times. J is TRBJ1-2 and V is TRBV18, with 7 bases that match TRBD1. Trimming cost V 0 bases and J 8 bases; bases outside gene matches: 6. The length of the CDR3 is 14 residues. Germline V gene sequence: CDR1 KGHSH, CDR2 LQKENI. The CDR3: CASSPPGQKGGYTF. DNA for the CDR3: TGTGCCAGCTCACCACCGGGACAGAAGGGAGGCTACACCTTC.

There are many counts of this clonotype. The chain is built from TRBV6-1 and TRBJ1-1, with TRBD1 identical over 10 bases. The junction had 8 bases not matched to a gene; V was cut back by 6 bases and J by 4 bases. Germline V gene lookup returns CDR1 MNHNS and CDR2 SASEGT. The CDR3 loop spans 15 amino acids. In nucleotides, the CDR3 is TGTGCCAGCAGAGGACAGGGGGGTAGTGGCACTGAAGCTTTCTTT. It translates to CASRGQGGSGTEAFF.

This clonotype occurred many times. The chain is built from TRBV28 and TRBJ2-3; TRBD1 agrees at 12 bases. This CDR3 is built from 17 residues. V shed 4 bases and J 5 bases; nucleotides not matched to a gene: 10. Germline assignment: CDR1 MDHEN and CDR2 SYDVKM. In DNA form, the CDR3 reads TGTGCCAGCAGTTCCACATACGGGACAGGGGGCAGAGATACGCAGTATTTT. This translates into CASSSTYGTGGRDTQYF. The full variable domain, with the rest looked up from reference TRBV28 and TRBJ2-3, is DVKVTQSSRYLVKRTGEKVFLECVQDMDHENMFWYRQDPGLGLRLIYFSYDVKMKEKGDIPEGYSVSREKKERFSLILESASTNQTSMYLCASSSTYGTGGRDTQYFGPGTRLTVL.

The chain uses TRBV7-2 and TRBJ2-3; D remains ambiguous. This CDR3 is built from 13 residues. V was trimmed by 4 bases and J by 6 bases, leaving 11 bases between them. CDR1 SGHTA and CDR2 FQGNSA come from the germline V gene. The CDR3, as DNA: TGTGCCAGCAGCTCCAGTCGTTTGGATACGCAGTATTTT. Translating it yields CASSSSRLDTQYF. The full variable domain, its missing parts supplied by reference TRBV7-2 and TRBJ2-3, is GAGVSQSPSNKVTEKGKDVELRCDPISGHTALYWYRQSLGQGLEFLIYFQGNSAPDKSGLPSDRFSAERTGGSVSTLTIQRTQQEDSAVYLCASSSSRLDTQYFGPGTRLTVL.

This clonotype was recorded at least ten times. The CDR3 spells CASSESIPSTDTQYF. DNA for the CDR3: TGTGCCAGCAGTGAATCGATCCCCAGCACAGATACGCAGTATTTT. The chain carries TRBV6-1 and TRBJ2-3; D ambiguous. The V gene's germline CDR1 is MNHNS and CDR2 SASEGT. The V end was cut by 2 bases, the J end by 0 bases, with 9 bases between. The CDR3 totals 15 residues.

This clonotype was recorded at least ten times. CDR3 nucleotides: TGTGCCAGCAGTATTACCCGAGGGGGGCAGAACACTGAAGCTTTCTTT. Protein: CASSITRGGQNTEAFF. The J gene is TRBJ1-1, the V gene TRBV12-3 or TRBV12-4; a weak D match, TRBD1 (6 bases). V was shortened by 5 bases and J by 1 base, with 17 bases between the two germline ends. The CDR3 has 16 amino acids.